The sequence of this T cell receptor (beta chain) was determined in a study of T-cell memory formation after mild COVID-19. At the level of the study: Among the donors, TCR clusters were largely specific to each donor.

Constant-segment primers were used for 5'RACE, and the resulting TCR alpha and TCR beta cDNA libraries carried sample barcodes and UMIs. MiXCR, applied by TCRdb to the 5' RACE reads, yields one record per CDR3 protein. The profile shows roughly 130,000 distinct CDR3 sequences, about a sixth of them singletons. The sample holds a few counts of this clonotype. The origin of this receptor is an adult woman who had mild COVID-19 (a few samples of this study predate the infection). Cell type and time point are not known. The sample taken for sequencing was PBMCs or a T cell subset sorted from them (not recorded which).

The CDR3 nucleotides are TGTGCCACCAGTGATTTGTCGGGGGAGCGTCAAGATACGCAGTATTTT. This codes for CATSDLSGERQDTQYF. The rearrangement joins TRBV24-1 to TRBJ2-3; the D gene is possibly TRBD2 (6 bases). This CDR3 region has 16 residues. V was cut by 0 bases and J by 5 bases, with 14 bases left in between. CDR1 and CDR2 from the germline V gene are KGHDR and SFDVKD.